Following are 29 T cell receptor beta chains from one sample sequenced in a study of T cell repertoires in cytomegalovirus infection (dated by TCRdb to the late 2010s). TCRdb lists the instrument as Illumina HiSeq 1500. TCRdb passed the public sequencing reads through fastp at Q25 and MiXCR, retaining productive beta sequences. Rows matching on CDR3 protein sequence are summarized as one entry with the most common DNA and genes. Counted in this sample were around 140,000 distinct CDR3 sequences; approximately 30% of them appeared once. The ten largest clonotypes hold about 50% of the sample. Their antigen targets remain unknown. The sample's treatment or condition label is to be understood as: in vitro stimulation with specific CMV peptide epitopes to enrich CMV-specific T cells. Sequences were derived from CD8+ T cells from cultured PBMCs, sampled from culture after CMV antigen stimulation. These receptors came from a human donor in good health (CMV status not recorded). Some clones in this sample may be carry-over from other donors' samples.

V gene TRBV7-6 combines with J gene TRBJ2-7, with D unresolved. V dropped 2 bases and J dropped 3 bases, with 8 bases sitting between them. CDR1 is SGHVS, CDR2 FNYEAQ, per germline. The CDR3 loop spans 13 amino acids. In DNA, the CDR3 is TGTGCCAGCAGCTTAATGGAAAGCTACGAGCAGTACTTC. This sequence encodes CASSLMESYEQYF.

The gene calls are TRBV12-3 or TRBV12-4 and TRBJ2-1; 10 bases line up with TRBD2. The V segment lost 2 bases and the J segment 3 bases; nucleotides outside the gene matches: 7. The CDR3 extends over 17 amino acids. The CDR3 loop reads CASSLSLAGAIYNEQFF. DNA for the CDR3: TGTGCCAGCAGTTTATCGCTAGCGGGGGCTATCTACAATGAGCAGTTCTTC.

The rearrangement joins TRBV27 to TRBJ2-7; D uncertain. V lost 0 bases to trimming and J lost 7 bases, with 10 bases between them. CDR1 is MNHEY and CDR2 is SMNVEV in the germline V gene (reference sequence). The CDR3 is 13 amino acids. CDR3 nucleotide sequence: TGTGCCAGCAGTTTATCCAAATACTCAGAGCAGTACTTC. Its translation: CASSLSKYSEQYF.

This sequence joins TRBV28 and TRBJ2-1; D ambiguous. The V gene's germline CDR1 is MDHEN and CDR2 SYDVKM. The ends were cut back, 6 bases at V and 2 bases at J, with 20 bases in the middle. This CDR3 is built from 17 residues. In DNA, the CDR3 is TGTGCCAGCAGCTCAACGGTAGCTGGCGGCACCTACAATGAGCAGTTCTTC. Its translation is CASSSTVAGGTYNEQFF.

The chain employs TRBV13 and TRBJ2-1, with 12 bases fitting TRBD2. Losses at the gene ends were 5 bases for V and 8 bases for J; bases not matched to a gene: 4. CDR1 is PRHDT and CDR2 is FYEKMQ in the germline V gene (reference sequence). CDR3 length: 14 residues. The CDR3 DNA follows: TGTGCCAGCAGCCTAGCGGGGGGGTGGTATGAGCAGTTCTTC. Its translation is CASSLAGGWYEQFF.

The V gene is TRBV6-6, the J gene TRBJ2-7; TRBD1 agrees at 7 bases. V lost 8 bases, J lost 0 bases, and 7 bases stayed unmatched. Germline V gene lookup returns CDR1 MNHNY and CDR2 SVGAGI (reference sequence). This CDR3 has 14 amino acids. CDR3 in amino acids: CASLGDRSSYEQYF. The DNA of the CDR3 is TGTGCCAGCTTAGGGGACAGAAGCTCCTACGAGCAGTACTTC.

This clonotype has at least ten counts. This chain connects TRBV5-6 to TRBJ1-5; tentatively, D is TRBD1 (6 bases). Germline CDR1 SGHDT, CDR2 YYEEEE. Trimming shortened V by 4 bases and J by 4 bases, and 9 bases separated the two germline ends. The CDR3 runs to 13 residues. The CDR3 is CASSPQGNQPQHF. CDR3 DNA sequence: TGTGCCAGCAGCCCACAGGGAAATCAGCCCCAGCATTTT.

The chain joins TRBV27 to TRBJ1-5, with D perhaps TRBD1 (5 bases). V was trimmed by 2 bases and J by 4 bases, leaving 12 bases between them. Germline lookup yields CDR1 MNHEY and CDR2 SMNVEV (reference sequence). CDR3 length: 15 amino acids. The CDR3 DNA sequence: TGTGCCAGCAGTTTAAGCGACAGACTAAATCAGCCCCAGCATTTT. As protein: CASSLSDRLNQPQHF.

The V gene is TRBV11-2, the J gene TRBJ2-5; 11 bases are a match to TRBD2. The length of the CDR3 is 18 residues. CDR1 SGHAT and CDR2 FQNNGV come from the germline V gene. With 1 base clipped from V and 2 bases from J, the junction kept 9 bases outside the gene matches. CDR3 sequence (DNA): TGTGCCAGCAGCTTAGGCGGACTAGCGGGTCCCTCGCAAGAGACCCAGTACTTC. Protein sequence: CASSLGGLAGPSQETQYF.

CDR3 bases: TGCGCCAGCATATCAGGACGCGACTCTGGAAACACCATATATTTT. Amino acid sequence: CASISGRDSGNTIYF. The V and J genes are TRBV5-1 and TRBJ1-3; D is unresolved. With 6 bases removed from V and 0 bases from J, the gap between germline ends came to 13 bases. The germline gives CDR1 SGHRS, CDR2 YFSETQ. The CDR3 extends over 15 amino acids.

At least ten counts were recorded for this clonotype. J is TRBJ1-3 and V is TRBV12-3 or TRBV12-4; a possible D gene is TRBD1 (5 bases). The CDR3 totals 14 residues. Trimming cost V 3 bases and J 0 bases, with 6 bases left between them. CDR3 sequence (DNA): TGTGCCAGCAGTTTCGACAGCTCTGGAAACACCATATATTTT. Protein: CASSFDSSGNTIYF.

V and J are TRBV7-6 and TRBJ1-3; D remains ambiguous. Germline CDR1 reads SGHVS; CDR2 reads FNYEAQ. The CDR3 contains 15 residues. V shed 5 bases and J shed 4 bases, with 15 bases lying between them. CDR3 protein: CASSPRPRRGNTIYF. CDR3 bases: TGTGCCAGCAGCCCCCGGCCCCGTCGCGGAAACACCATATATTTT.

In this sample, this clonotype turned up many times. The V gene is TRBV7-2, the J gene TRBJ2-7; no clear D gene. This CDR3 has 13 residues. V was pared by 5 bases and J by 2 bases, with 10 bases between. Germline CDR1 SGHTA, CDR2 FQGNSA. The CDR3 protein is CASSHGSTYEQYF. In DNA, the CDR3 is TGTGCCAGCAGCCACGGGTCTACCTACGAGCAGTACTTC.

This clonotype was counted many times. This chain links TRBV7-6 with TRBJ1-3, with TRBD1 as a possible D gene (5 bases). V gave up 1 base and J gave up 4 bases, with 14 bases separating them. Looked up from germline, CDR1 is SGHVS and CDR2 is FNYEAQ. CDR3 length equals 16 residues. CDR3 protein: CASSLEAAGRGNTIYF. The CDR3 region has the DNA TGTGCCAGCAGCTTAGAGGCGGCAGGGAGGGGAAACACCATATATTTT.

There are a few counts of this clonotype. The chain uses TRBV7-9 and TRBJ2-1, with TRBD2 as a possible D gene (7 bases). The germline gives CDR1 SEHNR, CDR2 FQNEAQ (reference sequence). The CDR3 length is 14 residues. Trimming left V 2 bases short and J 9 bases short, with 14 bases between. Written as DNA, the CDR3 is TGTGCCAGCAGCTTAAGAGGGGGGGGAGGTGAGCAGTTCTTC. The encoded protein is CASSLRGGGGEQFF.

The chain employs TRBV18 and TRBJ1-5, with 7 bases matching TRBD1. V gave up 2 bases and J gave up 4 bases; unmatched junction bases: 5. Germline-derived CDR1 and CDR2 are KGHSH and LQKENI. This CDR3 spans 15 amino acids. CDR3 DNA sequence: TGTGCCAGCTCACCATGGGACAGCCGAAATCAGCCCCAGCATTTT. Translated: CASSPWDSRNQPQHF.

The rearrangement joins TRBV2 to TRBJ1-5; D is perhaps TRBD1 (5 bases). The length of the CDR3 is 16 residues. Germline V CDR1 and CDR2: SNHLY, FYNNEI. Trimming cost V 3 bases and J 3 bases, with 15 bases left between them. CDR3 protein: CASSDPAEGPNQPQHF. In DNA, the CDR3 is TGTGCCAGCAGTGATCCCGCGGAGGGACCCAATCAGCCCCAGCATTTT.

Here the CDR3 DNA reads TGTGCCAGCAGTAAGACAGGGAGGCTAGACCAAGAGACCCAGTACTTC. Amino acid sequence: CASSKTGRLDQETQYF. The V and J genes are TRBV12-3 or TRBV12-4 and TRBJ2-5; D possibly corresponds to TRBD1 (7 bases). The CDR3 totals 16 residues. Deletions cut 5 bases from V and 0 bases from J, with 16 bases between.

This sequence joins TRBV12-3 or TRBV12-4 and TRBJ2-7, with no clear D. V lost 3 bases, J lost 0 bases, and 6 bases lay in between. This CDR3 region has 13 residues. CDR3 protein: CASSFTISYEQYF. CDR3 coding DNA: TGTGCCAGCAGTTTCACGATCTCCTACGAGCAGTACTTC.

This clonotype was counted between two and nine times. The CDR3 protein is CASSYGQGAYEQYF. The CDR3 coding sequence is TGTGCCAGCAGTTATGGACAGGGGGCTTACGAGCAGTACTTC. The rearrangement links TRBV6-5 to TRBJ2-7; 11 bases fit TRBD1. Germline V gene sequence: CDR1 MNHEY, CDR2 SVGAGI. This CDR3 contains 14 residues. V trimming: 3 bases; J trimming: 4 bases; junction bases outside the gene matches: 2.

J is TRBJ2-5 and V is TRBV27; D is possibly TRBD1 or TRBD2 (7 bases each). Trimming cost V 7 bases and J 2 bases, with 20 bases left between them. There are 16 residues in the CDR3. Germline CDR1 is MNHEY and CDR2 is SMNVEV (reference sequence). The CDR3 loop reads CASTPQGGLTQETQYF. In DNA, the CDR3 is TGTGCCAGCACCCCCCAGGGGGGGCTCACACAAGAGACCCAGTACTTC.

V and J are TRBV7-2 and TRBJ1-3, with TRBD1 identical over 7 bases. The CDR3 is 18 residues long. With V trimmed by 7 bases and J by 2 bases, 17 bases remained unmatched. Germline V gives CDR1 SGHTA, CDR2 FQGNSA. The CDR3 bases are TGTGCCAGCACCCCCCAACCGCGGCCAGGGGGAGCTGGAAACACCATATATTTT. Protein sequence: CASTPQPRPGGAGNTIYF.

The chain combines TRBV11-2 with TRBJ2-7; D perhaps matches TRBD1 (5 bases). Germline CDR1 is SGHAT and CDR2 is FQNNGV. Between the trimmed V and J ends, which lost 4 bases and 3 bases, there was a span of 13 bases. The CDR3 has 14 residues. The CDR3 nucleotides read TGTGCCAGCAGCTCGGACACAAACCTCTACGAGCAGTACTTC. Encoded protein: CASSSDTNLYEQYF.

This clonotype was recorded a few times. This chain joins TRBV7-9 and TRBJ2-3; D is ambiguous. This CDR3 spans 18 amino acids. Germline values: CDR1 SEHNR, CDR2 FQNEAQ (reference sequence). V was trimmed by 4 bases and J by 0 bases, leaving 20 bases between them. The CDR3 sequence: CASSSRTRASTSTDTQYF. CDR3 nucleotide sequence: TGTGCCAGCAGCTCGAGGACCCGGGCCTCAACTAGCACAGATACGCAGTATTTT. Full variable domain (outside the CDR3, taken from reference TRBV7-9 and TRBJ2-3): DTGVSQNPRHKITKRGQNVTFRCDPISEHNRLYWYRQTLGQGPEFLTYFQNEAQLEKSRLLSDRFSAERPKGSFSTLEIQRTEQGDSAMYLCASSSRTRASTSTDTQYFGPGTRLTVL.

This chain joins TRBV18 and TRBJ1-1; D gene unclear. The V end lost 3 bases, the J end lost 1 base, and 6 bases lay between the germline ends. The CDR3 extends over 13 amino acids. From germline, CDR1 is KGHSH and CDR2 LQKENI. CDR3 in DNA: TGTGCCAGCTCACCGGACGAGAACACTGAAGCTTTCTTT. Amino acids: CASSPDENTEAFF.

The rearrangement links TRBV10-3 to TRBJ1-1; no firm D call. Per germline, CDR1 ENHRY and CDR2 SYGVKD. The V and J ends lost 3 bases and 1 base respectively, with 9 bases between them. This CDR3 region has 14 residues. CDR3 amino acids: CAISEKGPNTEAFF. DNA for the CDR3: TGTGCCATCAGTGAAAAAGGGCCGAACACTGAAGCTTTCTTT.

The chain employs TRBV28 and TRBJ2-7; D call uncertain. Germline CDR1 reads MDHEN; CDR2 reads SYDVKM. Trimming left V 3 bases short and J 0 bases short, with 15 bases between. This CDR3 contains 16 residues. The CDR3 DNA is TGTGCCAGCAGTTTCCCCTCCGCAGGAACCTCCTACGAGCAGTACTTC. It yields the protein CASSFPSAGTSYEQYF.

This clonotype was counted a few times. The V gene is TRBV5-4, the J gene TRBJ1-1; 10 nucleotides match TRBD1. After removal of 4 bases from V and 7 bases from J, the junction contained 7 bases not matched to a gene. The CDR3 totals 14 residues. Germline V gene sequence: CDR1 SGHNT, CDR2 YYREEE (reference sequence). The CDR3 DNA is TGTGCCAGCAGCCCGGGACAGGGGTCAGATGAAGCTTTCTTT. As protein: CASSPGQGSDEAFF.

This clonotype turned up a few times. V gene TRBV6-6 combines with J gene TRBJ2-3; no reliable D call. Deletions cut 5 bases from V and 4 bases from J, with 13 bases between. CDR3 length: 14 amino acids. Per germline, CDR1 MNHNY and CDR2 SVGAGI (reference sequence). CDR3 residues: CASSGPAQADTQYF. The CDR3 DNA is TGTGCCAGCAGTGGACCAGCCCAGGCAGATACGCAGTATTTT.